This TCR beta chain came from a study of T cells in Graves' hyperthyroidism and ophthalmopathy (dated by TCRdb to the late 2010s). For the wider study: Peripheral blood was collected at initial diagnosis, before any treatment. The paper describes TCR Vbeta CDR3 sequencing of fewer than 150 peripheral blood samples, made up of roughly 40 ophthalmopathy patients, some 76 hyperthyroidism patients and about 17 progressor patients. Once sampling was done, hyperthyroidism patients were given methimazole at a starting dose of 30 mg daily, whereas ophthalmopathy patients were given high-dose intravenous methylprednisolone. In addition, the study compared T-cell repertoires in thyroid tissue and in blood from about 6 Graves' hyperthyroidism patients. The approximately 90 discovery patients were randomly split 7:3 into training and test sets. Whether ophthalmopathy could be predicted prospectively was tested in an independent validation cohort made up of roughly 19 hyperthyroidism patients plus 17 patients who later progressed to ophthalmopathy. TCR V-J signatures able to tell the groups apart were searched for in a discovery cohort of 100 patients, of whom around 42 had Graves' ophthalmopathy and about 60 had stable Graves' hyperthyroidism.

The TCR beta CDR3 regions were amplified from the RNA transcripts. For the first round of RT-PCR on the TCR CDR3, the HTBI primer set was used together with the Qiagen OneStep RT-PCR kit. Libraries were constructed in a second round of multiplex PCR, after which size selection and purification were performed. Sequencing of the libraries was done on an Illumina HiSeq2000 using paired-end 100 bp reads. In the paper's pipeline: SOAPnuke was used to process the raw data, throwing out any read that contained adapters or uncalled bases, had a mean Phred below 15, or lacked an exact constant-primer or identifier match. High-quality paired reads were merged using COPE v1.2.5, and each unique nucleotide sequence was defined as a clonotype. MiTCR v1.1 was used to align clonotypes to the IMGT TRBV, TRBD and TRBJ reference segments. Only V-J combinations with frequency above 0.0001, covering 99% to 99.2% of repertoires, were analysed. A TCS score was defined as the ratio between F50 (clonal expansion) and ExV (chaos), using BLOSUM62-based TCRdist between CDR3 peptides within each V-J. Welch's t-statistics and random forest reduced roughly 500 V-J features to about 13, which were used in a naive Bayes classifier (R e1071). TCRdb trimmed public reads at Q25 via fastp, called clones via MiXCR and kept in-frame beta chains. Duplicate CDR3 protein sequences are folded into a single record with the most common DNA and genes. These V and J calls rely on TCRdb rather than the paper's analysis. This sample holds a few hundred thousand distinct CDR3 sequences; approximately 15% were observed only once. The top ten hold roughly 21% of the sample.

Moderately to severely active disease, a Clinical Activity Score of at least 3, a NOSPECS grade of at least 4, and a duration under 3 months were present in ophthalmopathy patients. Exclusion was applied to patients with uncontrolled infections, other autoimmune diseases, pregnancy or lactation. Clinical symptoms, serum thyroxine and TRAb, thyroid ultrasound, and orbital computed tomography formed the basis for the diagnoses. PBMCs were separated from 8 to 10 ml of fresh peripheral blood using Ficoll-Paque density gradient centrifugation. Total RNA was extracted using Trizol reagent, and RNA quality was assessed on an Agilent 2100 Bioanalyzer. This clonotype showed up many times. Its antigen has not been determined. Qualities for individual bases were not recorded, and no much larger clone is one base off. From V the trimming removes 4 bases and from J it removes 0 bases, while the gene matches leave 8 bases of the junction unaccounted for. There are 16 amino acids in the CDR3, from cysteine to phenylalanine inclusive. Only CDR3 DNA remains: 48 bases, in frame from the first base. CDR1 and CDR2 are drawn from the germline V gene: SGHRS, YFSETQ.

On the study overall, not on this receptor specifically: Most expanded thyroid clonotypes (frequency above 0.001) were also detected in blood, suggesting blood repertoires may reflect thyroid immune responses. In validation, the model predicted progression to ophthalmopathy with over 65% sensitivity and around 72% specificity, a median of around 6.6 months before onset. No statistical method was used to set the sample size in advance, and investigators knew the group allocation. A 13 V-J signature model separated ophthalmopathy from stable hyperthyroidism, with around 88% sensitivity and approximately 81% specificity in cross-validation and 80%/75% in testing.

Sequenced sample: blood. Rearrangement joined TRBV5-1 to TRBJ1-1; 8 middle bases align to TRBD1. This receptor was taken from a woman aged 25-40 years with Graves' ophthalmopathy. The encoded CDR3 is CASSPMAGGLNTEAFF. The DNA sequence follows: TGCGCCAGCAGCCCCATGGCAGGGGGCTTGAACACTGAAGCTTTCTTT.